Listed here are 18 T cell receptor beta chains from one sample, sequenced in a study of cytomegalovirus exposure and HLA in healthy donors. The study ran its PCR with 60 Vbeta and 13 Jbeta primers. The data were produced by immunoSEQ multiplex PCR, yet TCRdb's version contains in-frame clones alone and is incomplete. The data contain tens of thousands of clones, 75% to 90% of them singletons. Sequencing was carried out using PBMCs. Every receptor here comes from a woman aged 40-49 years in good health and CMV-seropositive.

The genes are TRBV7-3 and TRBJ2-1; TRBD2 agrees at 11 bases. CDR1 is SGHTA, CDR2 FQGTGA, per germline. The junction had 9 bases not matched to a gene; V was cut back by 2 bases and J by 0 bases. The CDR3 spans 19 residues. The chain's CDR3 is CASSLAASGGQDSYNEQFF. The CDR3 nucleotides are TGTGCCAGCAGCTTAGCGGCTAGCGGGGGGCAAGACTCCTACAATGAGCAGTTCTTC.

The chain carries TRBV6-5 and TRBJ2-1, with D possibly TRBD2 on 6 matching bases. The CDR3 length is 15 residues. V was pared by 6 bases and J by 12 bases, with 24 bases between. Germline CDR1 is MNHEY and CDR2 is SVGAGI. CDR3 coding DNA: TGTGCCAGCAGGACGGGACTCACCAACCACGGCGCGCAGTTCTTC. The encoded protein is CASRTGLTNHGAQFF.

CDR3 amino acids: CASSQDPPSLGELFF. DNA for the CDR3: TGCGCCAGCAGCCAAGATCCCCCTAGCCTCGGGGAGCTGTTTTTT. The V and J genes are TRBV4-3 and TRBJ2-2; possibly TRBD2 for D (5 bases). The CDR3 runs to 15 residues. Germline CDR1 is LGHNA and CDR2 is YSLEER. Trimming left V 0 bases short and J 7 bases short, with 12 bases between.

The chain employs TRBV15 and TRBJ2-5; D gene unclear. Germline CDR1 is LNHNV and CDR2 is YYDKDF (reference sequence). V lost 1 base and J 5 bases, leaving 8 bases between the germline ends. The CDR3 totals 13 residues. The CDR3: CATSRVAWETQYF. CDR3 sequence (DNA): TGTGCCACCAGCAGAGTGGCTTGGGAGACCCAGTACTTC.

The chain links TRBV7-9 to TRBJ2-5; D might be TRBD2 (7 bases). CDR1 and CDR2 (germline): SEHNR, FQNEAQ (reference sequence). The CDR3 is 14 residues long. V dropped 3 bases and J dropped 2 bases, with 10 bases sitting between them. The CDR3: CASSLGGQQETQYF. DNA of the CDR3: TGTGCCAGCAGCTTGGGGGGGCAACAAGAGACCCAGTACTTC.

The chain has TRBV7-3 and TRBJ2-5; D is undetermined. The DNA matches TRBJ2-7 better at its end, which makes the J call doubtful. Germline CDR1 and CDR2: SGHTA and FQGTGA. CDR3 size: 13 residues. CDR3 nucleotides: TGTGCCAGCAGCCTAAGGTTCTCCTACGAGCAGTACTTC. As protein: CASSLRFSYEQYF.

V usage is TRBV29-1 and J usage is TRBJ2-7, with D possibly TRBD2 on 7 matching bases. Germline CDR1 and CDR2: SQVTM and ANQGSEA. The CDR3 spans 12 residues. V dropped 7 bases and J dropped 6 bases, with 16 bases sitting between them. The CDR3 sequence: CSGGGLRGEQYF. For the CDR3, the DNA is TGCAGCGGGGGGGGCTTAAGAGGCGAGCAGTACTTC.

The CDR3: CATSREGRGQETQYF. The CDR3 DNA follows: TGTGCCACCAGCAGAGAAGGTCGGGGACAAGAGACCCAGTACTTC. J is TRBJ2-5 and V is TRBV15; weak D call: TRBD2 (5 bases). Germline V gives CDR1 LNHNV, CDR2 YYDKDF (reference sequence). This CDR3 is 15 amino acids long. The V end was cut by 0 bases, the J end by 2 bases, with 10 bases between.

V usage is TRBV18 and J usage is TRBJ1-1; D unclear. The V gene's germline CDR1 is KGHSH and CDR2 LQKENI. V was cut by 6 bases and J by 4 bases, with 12 bases left in between. This CDR3 has 13 residues. The CDR3 coding sequence is TGTGCCAGCTCCCGAACTGGAGGCACTGAAGCTTTCTTT. Its translation: CASSRTGGTEAFF.

This clone was picked up a small number of times. The CDR3 loop reads CASSQDWVSGTEAFF. The CDR3 DNA reads TGCGCCAGCAGCCAAGATTGGGTCTCAGGGACTGAAGCTTTCTTT. This chain links TRBV4-3 with TRBJ1-1; perhaps TRBD1 as D (5 bases). The CDR3 length is 15 residues. Germline V gene lookup returns CDR1 LGHNA and CDR2 YSLEER. Between the trimmed V and J ends, which lost 0 bases and 5 bases, there was a span of 13 bases.

This chain connects TRBV27 to TRBJ1-5, with TRBD1 identical over 7 bases. This CDR3 is built from 15 residues. V was clipped by 3 bases and J by 6 bases; unmatched bases: 8. Looked up from germline, CDR1 is MNHEY and CDR2 is SMNVEV (reference sequence). CDR3 region: CASSFGRGYGQPQHF. DNA of the CDR3: TGTGCCAGCAGTTTTGGCAGGGGGTACGGTCAGCCCCAGCATTTT.

This clone was seen just once. The J gene is TRBJ2-1, the V gene TRBV9, with 7 bases matching TRBD1. The CDR3 length is 18 residues. In germline, CDR1 is SGDLS, CDR2 YYNGEE. The V segment lost 1 base and the J segment 0 bases; nucleotides outside the gene matches: 10. CDR3 sequence (DNA): TGTGCCAGCAGCGTACTCGGGGACAGAGCGAGCTCCTACAATGAGCAGTTCTTC. This codes for CASSVLGDRASSYNEQFF.

The chain links TRBV2 to TRBJ1-5, with TRBD1 identical over 7 bases. CDR1 SNHLY and CDR2 FYNNEI come from the germline V gene. This CDR3 is 17 amino acids long. The trim removed 3 bases at V and 2 bases at J, leaving 10 bases unmatched. CDR3 loop: CASSDDREVFGNQPQHF. The CDR3 DNA sequence: TGTGCCAGCAGTGATGACAGGGAGGTGTTTGGCAATCAGCCCCAGCATTTT. The variable domain in full, completed from reference TRBV2 and TRBJ1-5, reads EPEVTQTPSHQVTQMGQEVILRCVPISNHLYFYWYRQILGQKVEFLVSFYNNEISEKSEIFDDQFSVERPDGSNFTLKIRSTKLEDSAMYFCASSDDREVFGNQPQHFGDGTRLSIL.

The rearrangement uses TRBV7-2 and TRBJ2-3, with TRBD2 matching over 13 bases. V dropped 2 bases and J dropped 2; count of bases not matched to a gene: 4. The CDR3 is 17 residues long. Germline CDR1 and CDR2: SGHTA and FQGNSA. The CDR3 DNA follows: TGTGCCAGCAGCTTATGGGGACTAGCGGGGCACACAGATACGCAGTATTTT. It encodes CASSLWGLAGHTDTQYF.

This chain links TRBV4-3 with TRBJ2-1, with 9 positions matching TRBD2. The CDR3 has 15 residues. Germline V gene data show CDR1 as LGHNA and CDR2 as YSLEER. Trimming took 6 bases from V and 3 from J; bases not matched to a gene: 6. The CDR3 region is CASRLAGADYNEQFF. DNA of the CDR3: TGCGCCAGCAGGTTAGCGGGGGCCGACTACAATGAGCAGTTCTTC.

The chain couples TRBV6-5 to TRBJ1-6; D is possibly TRBD1 (6 bases). Germline CDR1 and CDR2: MNHEY and SVGAGI. V lost 7 bases and J 6 bases, leaving 13 bases between the germline ends. This CDR3 spans 14 amino acids. The CDR3 loop reads CASTDDRSNSPLHF. The CDR3 DNA is TGTGCCAGCACCGATGACAGGAGTAATTCACCCCTCCACTTT.

The chain uses TRBV14 and TRBJ1-1, with D hard to call. Per the germline V gene, CDR1 is SGHDN and CDR2 is FVKESK. CDR3 length: 13 amino acids. V lost 3 bases and J 5 bases, leaving 10 bases between the germline ends. The CDR3 reads CASSHGVGTEAFF. Written as DNA, the CDR3 is TGTGCCAGCAGCCACGGGGTAGGGACTGAAGCTTTCTTT. Filled out from reference TRBV14 and TRBJ1-1, the complete variable domain reads EAGVTQFPSHSVIEKGQTVTLRCDPISGHDNLYWYRRVMGKEIKFLLHFVKESKQDESGMPNNRFLAERTGGTYSTLKVQPAELEDSGVYFCASSHGVGTEAFFGQGTRLTVV.

The chain employs TRBV5-6 and TRBJ2-3; TRBD2 is a possible D gene (5 bases). V lost 0 bases and J lost 0, with 5 bases in between. CDR3 length: 14 amino acids. Germline V gene sequence: CDR1 SGHDT, CDR2 YYEEEE. CDR3 in DNA: TGTGCCAGCAGCTTGGGGACTAGCACAGATACGCAGTATTTT. This gives the protein CASSLGTSTDTQYF.